This T cell receptor beta chain derives from a study of blood T cell repertoires in COVID-19. Clones were sequenced by immunoSEQ multiplex PCR, and TCRdb holds only the in-frame ones, with some missing. The repertoire holds about 370,000 clones, with more than 80% as singletons. V shed 1 base and J shed 4 bases, with 3 bases lying between them. Germline V CDR1 and CDR2: SGDLS, YYNGEE. This CDR3 spans 12 amino acids. This chain links TRBV9 with TRBJ2-1; D gene unclear. The TCR comes from a man younger than 35 who had recovered from COVID-19. Material for sequencing was PBMCs or T cells enriched from blood (not recorded which). DNA for the CDR3: TGTGCCAGCAGCGTATATTACAATGAGCAGTTCTTC. This sequence encodes CASSVYYNEQFF.